Following are 22 T cell receptor beta chains from one sample sequenced in a study of breast tumors, draining lymph nodes, adjacent tissues. The lymph nodes were axillary draining lymph nodes from breast cancer patients. TCRdb independently ran MiXCR on the multiplex PCR reads; one entry per CDR3 protein. The sample contains nearly 110,000 distinct CDR3 sequences, roughly 29% of which appear only once. The specimen was axillary lymph node tissue. Every receptor here comes from a female donor with breast cancer. Some clones in this sample may be carry-over from other donors' samples.

Comment on this clonotype: One end of the junction is discordant with germline, which a read error may explain. This chain joins TRBV19 and TRBJ2-3, with D hard to call. From germline, CDR1 is LNHDA and CDR2 SQIVND (reference sequence). The CDR3 length is 14 residues. CDR3 sequence (DNA): TGTGCCAGCAGTCGCGGCTCCTTTACAGATACCCAGTATTTT. It encodes CASSRGSFTDTQYF.

The CDR3 region has the DNA TGTGCCACCAGCCCCCCGGGTAAGGGCTATGGCTACACCTTC. It yields the protein CATSPPGKGYGYTF. The chain is built from TRBV24-1 and TRBJ1-2; no definite D call. The V end was cut by 7 bases, the J end by 4 bases, with 15 bases between. Germline assignment: CDR1 KGHDR and CDR2 SFDVKD. The CDR3 has 14 amino acids.

The chain joins TRBV7-6 to TRBJ2-5, with a weak D call TRBD1 (5 bases). CDR1 and CDR2 (germline): SGHVS, FNYEAQ. With 2 bases removed from V and 2 bases from J, the gap between germline ends came to 6 bases. This CDR3 region has 13 residues. The CDR3 protein is CASSLYRQETQYF. CDR3 nucleotide sequence: TGTGCCAGCAGCTTATACAGGCAAGAGACCCAGTACTTC.

As concerns this clonotype: The CDR3 ends on some other residue instead of the conserved phenylalanine or tryptophan, so this is likely a read error. The chain recombines TRBV2 with TRBJ1-3; no firm D call. CDR1 SNHLY and CDR2 FYNNEI come from the germline V gene. This CDR3 has 14 residues. The CDR3 region has the DNA TGTGCCAGCAGTGTACGGATCTCTGGAAGCACCATATATTCT. This codes for CASSVRISGSTIYS.

This clonotype was detected many times. The rearrangement links TRBV7-9 to TRBJ2-7, with TRBD2 identical over 10 bases. Losses at the gene ends were 5 bases for V and 5 bases for J; bases not matched to a gene: 6. The CDR3 runs 14 residues. Germline values: CDR1 SEHNR, CDR2 FQNEAQ (reference sequence). Here the CDR3 reads CASSAQLAGNEQYF. In nucleotides, the CDR3 is TGTGCCAGCAGCGCACAACTAGCGGGGAACGAGCAGTACTTC.

This clonotype was detected ten times or more. This sequence joins TRBV20-1 and TRBJ2-1, with 13 bases that match TRBD2. The germline V gene has CDR1 DFQATT and CDR2 SNEGSKA (reference sequence). The CDR3 runs 19 residues. Trimming took 3 bases from V and 1 from J; bases not matched to a gene: 12. CDR3: CSASLLAGGRGKSYNEQFF. For the CDR3, the DNA is TGCAGTGCTAGTCTACTAGCGGGAGGGAGGGGTAAATCCTACAATGAGCAGTTCTTC.

Points on this clonotype: Being one base from a much bigger clone, this may be a read error. The CDR3 DNA reads as TGTGCCAGCAGTTTCGACGACAGCTACGGGCAGTACTTC. This gives the protein CASSFDDSYGQYF. The rearrangement uses TRBV27 and TRBJ2-7, with D possibly matching TRBD1 (5 bases). The CDR3 covers 13 residues. Germline-derived CDR1 and CDR2 are MNHEY and SMNVEV (reference sequence).

This clonotype was detected ten times or more. This sequence joins TRBV5-1 and TRBJ2-3; 8 bases agree with TRBD2. From germline, CDR1 is SGHRS and CDR2 YFSETQ. V was clipped by 0 bases and J by 2 bases; unmatched bases: 5. This CDR3 is 16 amino acids long. CDR3 amino acids: CASSLESGGVTDTQYF. The CDR3 DNA is TGCGCCAGCAGCTTGGAATCGGGAGGGGTCACAGATACGCAGTATTTT.

This clonotype was detected many times. This chain links TRBV9 with TRBJ1-3; no clear D gene. CDR3 length equals 15 residues. Trimming cost V 0 bases and J 0 bases, with 7 bases left between them. Germline-derived CDR1 and CDR2 are SGDLS and YYNGEE. The CDR3 sequence: CASSVAESSGNTIYF. Written as DNA, the CDR3 is TGTGCCAGCAGCGTAGCAGAGAGCTCTGGAAACACCATATATTTT.

This clonotype has at least ten counts. The V gene is TRBV18, the J gene TRBJ2-2; D not resolved. With 0 bases removed from V and 1 base from J, the gap between germline ends came to 6 bases. This CDR3 contains 15 residues. Per the germline V gene, CDR1 is KGHSH and CDR2 is LQKENI. For the CDR3, the DNA is TGTGCCAGCTCACCACCGTCGCGGAACACCGGGGAGCTGTTTTTT. As protein: CASSPPSRNTGELFF.

The rearrangement links TRBV24-1 to TRBJ2-3; 7 positions agree with TRBD2. CDR3 length equals 16 residues. Germline values: CDR1 KGHDR, CDR2 SFDVKD. The V segment lost 3 bases and the J segment 3 bases; nucleotides outside the gene matches: 8. Here the CDR3 reads CATSDLRGGITDTQYF. The CDR3 DNA reads TGTGCCACCAGTGATCTACGGGGAGGGATTACAGATACGCAGTATTTT.

The rearrangement uses TRBV5-1 and TRBJ2-7; the D is unclear. The CDR3 extends over 13 amino acids. From germline, CDR1 is SGHRS and CDR2 YFSETQ. Trimming took 4 bases from V and 10 from J, leaving 18 bases between them. CDR3 sequence: CASSTDNSYGQYF. As DNA, the CDR3 is TGCGCCAGCAGCACAGACAACTCCTACGGCCAGTACTTC.

Comments on this clonotype: One junction end does not reproduce the germline sequence, and a read error may be involved. The CDR3 spells CTSSSQWRGGNTGELFF. DNA of the CDR3: TGTACCAGCAGCTCCCAATGGCGGGGGGGGAACACCGGGGAGCTGTTTTTT. This chain connects TRBV7-3 to TRBJ2-2, with TRBD2 matching over 9 bases. CDR3 length equals 17 residues. The germline CDR1 and CDR2 sequences are SGHTA and FQGTGA.

Many counts were recorded for this clonotype. The J gene is TRBJ2-7, the V gene TRBV29-1; D is ambiguous. Germline loops: CDR1 SQVTM, CDR2 ANQGSEA. This CDR3 contains 15 residues. Trimming left V 4 bases short and J 2 bases short, with 18 bases between. CDR3 DNA: TGCAGCGTTGGAATTGTTACGGATCTCCCCTACGAGCAGTACTTC. As protein: CSVGIVTDLPYEQYF.

This clonotype was seen repeatedly, ten times or more. V gene TRBV19 combines with J gene TRBJ2-3, with a weak D call TRBD1 (5 bases). Germline CDR1 reads LNHDA; CDR2 reads SQIVND (reference sequence). V shed 4 bases and J shed 2 bases, with 10 bases lying between them. This CDR3 spans 14 amino acids. The CDR3 DNA sequence: TGTGCCAGTAGTACCGGACACGCCACAGATACGCAGTATTTT. Amino acid sequence: CASSTGHATDTQYF.

The rearrangement links TRBV10-3 to TRBJ2-1; TRBD2 agrees at 12 bases. The CDR3 covers 16 residues. The ends lost 4 bases at V and 0 bases at J; junction bases unmatched: 1. CDR1 ENHRY and CDR2 SYGVKD come from the germline V gene. DNA for the CDR3: TGTGCCATCAGTGGGACTAGCGGGAACTCCTACAATGAGCAGTTCTTC. As protein: CAISGTSGNSYNEQFF.

There are many counts of this clonotype. V is TRBV12-5 and J is TRBJ1-6, with D possibly TRBD1 on 5 matching bases. CDR3 length equals 16 residues. Deletions cut 2 bases from V and 5 bases from J, with 13 bases between. Per the germline V gene, CDR1 is LGHNT and CDR2 is FRNRAP. CDR3 DNA sequence: TGTGCTAGTGGTTTGTCCAGGGTGAGGAATAATTCACCCCTCCACTTT. As protein: CASGLSRVRNNSPLHF.

A few counts support this clonotype. The V and J genes are TRBV20-1 and TRBJ1-6, with unresolved D. Trimming left V 0 bases short and J 14 bases short, with 17 bases between. The CDR3 covers 14 residues. From germline, CDR1 is DFQATT and CDR2 SNEGSKA (reference sequence). For the CDR3, the DNA is TGCAGTGCTAGAGAGGCGGGGTGGGATCCCACCCTCCACTTT. This gives the protein CSAREAGWDPTLHF.

J is TRBJ1-5 and V is TRBV10-3; D gene uncertain. The CDR3 has 14 residues. Germline CDR1 ENHRY, CDR2 SYGVKD. With 10 bases removed from V and 11 bases from J, the gap between germline ends came to 24 bases. The CDR3 DNA follows: TGTGCCAGCCGACCGTCACTTCACCAAGAGACCCAGCATTTT. This gives the protein CASRPSLHQETQHF.

This clonotype was detected many times. CDR3 nucleotide sequence: TGCAGTGCTAGTTTCTCCCTAGCCAAAAACATTCAGTACTTC. Amino acids: CSASFSLAKNIQYF. This chain uses TRBV20-1 with TRBJ2-4; D uncertain. Trimming cost V 3 bases and J 0 bases, with 9 bases left between them. In germline, CDR1 is DFQATT, CDR2 SNEGSKA (reference sequence). The CDR3 extends over 14 amino acids.

In its sample, this clonotype was seen many times. V is TRBV2 and J is TRBJ1-1; 8 nucleotides match TRBD1. V shed 7 bases, J shed 1 base, and the junction held 5 bases outside the gene matches. The CDR3 extends over 14 amino acids. The V gene's germline CDR1 is SNHLY and CDR2 FYNNEI. CDR3 sequence: CASIRGLSNTEAFF. The CDR3 DNA reads as TGTGCCAGCATCAGGGGGCTATCGAACACTGAAGCTTTCTTT.

The sample holds a few counts of this clonotype. This chain connects TRBV27 to TRBJ2-7, with D possibly being TRBD1 or TRBD2 (7 bases each). Germline V gene lookup returns CDR1 MNHEY and CDR2 SMNVEV (reference sequence). The CDR3 covers 16 residues. Trimming left V 5 bases short and J 2 bases short, with 19 bases between. CDR3 loop: CASSLFSGGGTYEQYF. CDR3 bases: TGTGCCAGCAGTCTATTTTCAGGGGGGGGCACCTACGAGCAGTACTTC.